This T cell receptor (beta chain) was found in a study of blood T cell repertoires in COVID-19. About the study: COVID-19 samples from acute and convalescent phases originated in the United States, Italy and Spain. Nucleic acid was either cDNA or gDNA, and it came from T cells, B-cell-depleted T cells, or PBMCs.

V trimming: 5 bases; J trimming: 5 bases; junction bases outside the gene matches: 7. The CDR3 is 14 amino acids. In germline, CDR1 is SEHNR, CDR2 FQNEAQ (reference sequence). This clone was counted once. Original handling: Researchers report that nucleated cell counts were estimated from reference gene primer amplification. This table comes from immunoSEQ multiplex PCR, and its TCRdb copy is limited to in-frame clones, with some not included. Clonal size and the V and J genes are those of that table, whereas D and trimming came from the DNA. The sample includes over 90,000 clones, 70% to 90% of them seen just once.

The sequence derives from a man aged 50 to 60 in a cohort sampled during active COVID-19. The J gene is TRBJ1-1, the V gene TRBV7-9; 8 nucleotides align to TRBD1. The source material was peripheral blood. The CDR3 protein is CASSKTGVRTEAFF. For the CDR3, the DNA is TGTGCCAGCAGCAAGACAGGGGTAAGAACTGAAGCTTTCTTT.